This paragraph reports one T cell receptor (beta chain). Its antigen is not identified. This sample is drawn from a study of CXCR3-negative and CXCR3-positive naive CD8 T cells. Findings and caveats of the study: Naive cells used TRBV-TRBJ genes in much the same way whether CXCR3-negative or CXCR3-positive; memory cells did not. In CXCR3-positive naive cells, the TRB CDR3s were more hydrophobic than in CXCR3-negative naive cells.

Cells that were CD45RO-CCR7+CD27+CD95- constituted naive CD8+ T cells. The TRB libraries of cDNA were built by UMI-labeled 5' RACE. From the 5' RACE reads, TCRdb lists one entry per CDR3 protein and no DNA. The sample data list tens of thousands of distinct CDR3 sequences. The CDR3 loop spans 20 amino acids. Specimen: naive CXCR3- CD8+ T cells from blood. The subset here: CD45RO-CCR7+CD27+CD95- naive CD8+ T cells lacking CXCR3 (TNR3-). V is TRBV21-1 and J is TRBJ1-1; TCRdb selects TRBD1, and the lack of DNA leaves this call unchecked. TRBV21-1 is assigned pseudogene status. This sequence was found in a human donor in good health. Some clones in this sample may be carry-over from other donors' samples. The CDR3 reads CASSKELRKPKDRKNTEAFF.